The source of this TCR beta chain is a study of blood T cell repertoires in COVID-19. This CDR3 spans 17 amino acids. Between the trimmed V and J ends, which lost 2 bases and 3 bases, there was a span of 18 bases. CDR1 MDHEN and CDR2 SYDVKM come from the germline V gene. Authors' methods: Amplifying reference gene primers gave estimates of nucleated cell counts. TCRdb's table, derived via immunoSEQ multiplex PCR, lists solely in-frame clones and lacks some. V and J calls and clone size are copied from that table; D and trimming were computed from the DNA. Of just under 80,000 clones in the sample, 88% were seen once.

The sequenced material came from peripheral blood. V is TRBV28 and J is TRBJ2-3, with D perhaps TRBD1 (7 bases). The TCR originated in a human donor in a cohort sampled during active COVID-19. The CDR3 coding sequence is TGTGCCAGCAGTTTAGAATCGCCGACAGGGAGGACAGATACGCAGTATTTT. Translating gives CASSLESPTGRTDTQYF. Full variable domain (rest looked up from reference TRBV28 and TRBJ2-3): DVKVTQSSRYLVKRTGEKVFLECVQDMDHENMFWYRQDPGLGLRLIYFSYDVKMKEKGDIPEGYSVSREKKERFSLILESASTNQTSMYLCASSLESPTGRTDTQYFGPGTRLTVL.